These 6 T cell receptor beta chains share one sample of origin, sequenced in a study of T cell repertoires in aging, cancer and after chemotherapy. TCR beta rearrangements were amplified from peripheral blood genomic DNA. A mixed TRB-A/B primer pool amplified rearranged TRB by multiplex touch-down PCR. TCRdb analysed the multiplex PCR reads with MiXCR anew, one entry per CDR3 protein. This sample has under 4,500 distinct CDR3 sequences, with about 25% found just once. Source material: blood. The receptors were gathered from a human donor with a solid tumor.

This clonotype is medium-sized. Here the CDR3 reads CAWSRWGARGYGYTF. The DNA of the CDR3 is TGTGCCTGGAGTCGTTGGGGGGCGCGAGGCTATGGCTACACCTTC. This sequence joins TRBV30 and TRBJ1-2, with D possibly TRBD1 on 6 matching bases. The V gene lost 2 bases and the J gene lost 4 bases, with 17 bases spanning the gap. This CDR3 region has 15 residues. Germline CDR1 reads GTSNPN; CDR2 reads SVGIG (reference sequence).

The J gene is TRBJ2-1, the V gene TRBV5-1, with TRBD2 identical over 8 bases. This CDR3 has 15 amino acids. Germline V lookup: CDR1 SGHRS, CDR2 YFSETQ. With 4 bases clipped from V and 6 bases from J, the junction kept 9 bases outside the gene matches. Written as DNA, the CDR3 is TGCGCCAGCAGCCGCACTAGCGGTTCGGGCAATGAGCAGTTCTTC. This translates into CASSRTSGSGNEQFF. The full variable domain, in which reference TRBV5-1 and TRBJ2-1 provide the parts outside the CDR3, is KAGVTQTPRYLIKTRGQQVTLSCSPISGHRSVSWYQQTPGQGLQFLFEYFSETQRNKGNFPGRFSGRQFSNSRSEMNVSTLELGDSALYLCASSRTSGSGNEQFFGPGTRLTVL.

On this clonotype itself: A much larger clone differs from this one at a single base, so this may be a read error. The chain has TRBV12-3 or TRBV12-4 and TRBJ2-1; either TRBD1 or TRBD2 may supply D (6 bases each). There are 15 residues in the CDR3. Trimming left V 4 bases short and J 5 bases short, with 15 bases between. The CDR3 DNA reads as TGTGCCAGCAGTTCCCTTCGGGGGCAAAACAATGAGCAGTTCTTC. It is translated as CASSSLRGQNNEQFF.

The chain uses TRBV4-2 and TRBJ2-1; D may be TRBD2 (6 bases). This CDR3 spans 16 amino acids. Trimming cost V 1 base and J 0 bases, with 10 bases left between them. In germline, CDR1 is LGHNA, CDR2 YNFKEQ. CDR3 bases: TGTGCCAGCAGCCAAGTCCCCGGGAGCTCCTACAATGAGCAGTTCTTC. Translation gives CASSQVPGSSYNEQFF.

By share of the sample, this clonotype is medium-sized. The rearrangement joins TRBV15 to TRBJ2-7, with D possibly being TRBD1 (7 bases). Deletions cut 1 base from V and 5 bases from J, with 12 bases between. Germline CDR1 is LNHNV and CDR2 is YYDKDF (reference sequence). This CDR3 comprises 14 residues. The CDR3 is CATSRGGDRDEQYF. The CDR3 nucleotides are TGTGCCACCAGCAGAGGGGGGGACAGAGACGAGCAGTACTTC.

The chain combines TRBV4-1 with TRBJ2-7; 7 nucleotides align to TRBD2. The CDR3 has 14 residues. V was pared by 3 bases and J by 5 bases, with 7 bases of the junction left unmatched. Germline values: CDR1 MGHRA, CDR2 YSYEKL. CDR3 sequence (DNA): TGCGCCAGCAGCCAGGGAGGGTCTAGAAACGAGCAGTACTTC. It translates to CASSQGGSRNEQYF.